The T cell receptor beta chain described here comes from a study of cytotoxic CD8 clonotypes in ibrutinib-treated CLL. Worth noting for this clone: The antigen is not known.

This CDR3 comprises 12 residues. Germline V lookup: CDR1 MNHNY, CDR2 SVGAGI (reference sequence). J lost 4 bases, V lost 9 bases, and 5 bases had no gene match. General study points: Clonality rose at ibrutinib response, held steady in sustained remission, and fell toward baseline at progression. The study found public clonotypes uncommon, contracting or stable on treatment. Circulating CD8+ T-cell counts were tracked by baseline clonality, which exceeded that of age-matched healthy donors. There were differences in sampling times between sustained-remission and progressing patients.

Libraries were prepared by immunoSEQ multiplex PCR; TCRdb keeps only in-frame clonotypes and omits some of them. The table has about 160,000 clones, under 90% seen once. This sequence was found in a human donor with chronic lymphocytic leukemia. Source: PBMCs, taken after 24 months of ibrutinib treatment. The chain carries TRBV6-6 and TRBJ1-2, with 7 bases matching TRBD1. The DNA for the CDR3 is TGTGCCAGTCAGACAGGGACCTATGGCTACACCTTC. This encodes CASQTGTYGYTF.